The 10 T cell receptor beta chains given below trace back to one sample, sequenced in a study of blood T cells in healthy people across ages. A J-beta primer mix and a sample-barcoded 5' primer were used in a second PCR of roughly 7 to 12 cycles. Via MiXCR, TCRdb re-called the 5' RACE reads, giving one row per CDR3 protein. This table holds about 1.8 million distinct CDR3 sequences, 49% found once. The sequenced sample consisted of blood. These receptors were collected from a woman aged 40 to 50 in good health.

V gene TRBV7-2 combines with J gene TRBJ1-2; 10 bases are a match to TRBD1. V gave up 5 bases and J gave up 5 bases; unmatched junction bases: 8. Germline V gene lookup returns CDR1 SGHTA and CDR2 FQGNSA. The CDR3 length is 15 residues. The CDR3 protein is CASSQTGGTIYGYTF. Here the CDR3 DNA reads TGTGCCAGCAGCCAGACAGGGGGCACGATTTATGGCTACACCTTC.

The chain couples TRBV20-1 to TRBJ2-7; the match to TRBD1 covers 7 bases. CDR3 size: 14 residues. CDR1 is DFQATT, CDR2 SNEGSKA, per germline (reference sequence). J was trimmed by 5 bases and V by 6 bases; bases with no gene match: 13. This CDR3 is CSATETGTSDEQYF. The CDR3 DNA reads TGCAGTGCCACGGAGACAGGGACGAGCGACGAGCAGTACTTC.

The genes are TRBV4-1 and TRBJ2-7, with D maybe TRBD1 (5 bases). There are 15 residues in the CDR3. Germline CDR1 and CDR2: MGHRA and YSYEKL. Deletions cut 4 bases from V and 5 bases from J, with 18 bases between. CDR3 amino acids: CASSLNEGALHEQYF. CDR3 nucleotides: TGCGCCAGCAGCCTCAATGAAGGGGCCCTCCACGAGCAGTACTTC.

The CDR3 protein is CASRVNKNTEAFF. The CDR3 DNA is TGTGCCAGCAGGGTTAACAAGAACACTGAAGCTTTCTTT. V gene TRBV28 combines with J gene TRBJ1-1; unclear D gene. The germline CDR1 and CDR2 sequences are MDHEN and SYDVKM. V gave up 6 bases and J gave up 1 base, with 9 bases separating them. This CDR3 has 13 amino acids.

The sample holds one count of this clonotype. V and J are TRBV20-1 and TRBJ1-3; no firm D call. This CDR3 spans 14 amino acids. The V gene's germline CDR1 is DFQATT and CDR2 SNEGSKA (reference sequence). Trimming took 6 bases from V and 0 from J, leaving 12 bases between them. The CDR3: CSASPPNSGNTIYF. For the CDR3, the DNA is TGCAGTGCCTCCCCCCCGAACTCTGGAAACACCATATATTTT.

This clonotype has just a few counts. The chain joins TRBV5-1 to TRBJ2-1; either TRBD1 or TRBD2 may supply D (5 bases each). The germline V gene has CDR1 SGHRS and CDR2 YFSETQ. This CDR3 region has 12 residues. Trimming removed 2 bases at V and 13 bases at J, with 13 bases between. CDR3 amino acids: CASSFDEGTQFF. The CDR3 bases are TGCGCCAGCAGCTTTGATGAGGGGACCCAGTTCTTC.

J is TRBJ2-5 and V is TRBV7-2; D is perhaps TRBD2 (6 bases). V lost 1 base, J lost 4 bases, and 13 bases lay in between. The CDR3 contains 15 residues. The germline V gene encodes CDR1 SGHTA and CDR2 FQGNSA. CDR3 in DNA: TGTGCCAGCAGCTTAGGGGACTCACGTAGAGAGACCCAGTACTTC. This translates into CASSLGDSRRETQYF.

CDR3 region: CASSGLGSLTAGYTF. The CDR3 region has the DNA TGTGCCAGCAGCGGTCTAGGCAGCCTTACGGCTGGCTACACCTTC. The V gene is TRBV7-2, the J gene TRBJ1-2; D is uncertain. The CDR3 length is 15 residues. The germline V and J ends were trimmed by 5 bases and 7 bases, with 20 bases remaining between them. Germline V lookup: CDR1 SGHTA, CDR2 FQGNSA.

This sequence joins TRBV25-1 and TRBJ1-2; no clear D gene. Germline V gene data show CDR1 as MGHDK and CDR2 as SYGVNS. This CDR3 has 12 amino acids. With 6 bases removed from V and 8 bases from J, the gap between germline ends came to 13 bases. In DNA, the CDR3 is TGTGCCAGCAGGGACTCAACGCGGGGCTACACCTTC. This sequence encodes CASRDSTRGYTF.

For this clonotype: This could be a read error, since a much larger clone is one nucleotide away. Here the CDR3 reads CSVEDHSLQGFLGEQYF. CDR3 DNA: TGCAGCGTTGAAGATCACTCTTTGCAGGGGTTTTTGGGCGAGCAGTACTTC. The chain combines TRBV29-1 with TRBJ2-7; maybe TRBD1 (6 bases). There are 17 residues in the CDR3. Trimming removed 0 bases at V and 6 bases at J, with 24 bases between. Germline-derived CDR1 and CDR2 are SQVTM and ANQGSEA.